The T cell receptor beta chain under discussion was sequenced for a study of T cells in Graves' hyperthyroidism and ophthalmopathy. Across the study: Sampling of peripheral blood happened at initial diagnosis, prior to any treatment.

The V gene's germline CDR1 is SGDLS and CDR2 YYNGEE. CDR3 length: 17 residues. The junction had 8 bases not matched to a gene; V was cut back by 0 bases and J by 8 bases. At least ten counts were recorded for this clonotype. TCR beta CDR3 regions were amplified from RNA. First-round RT-PCR with HTBI primers amplified the TCR CDR3 region. A single record per CDR3 protein comes from TCRdb applying MiXCR to the multiplex PCR reads. The sample has about 600,000 distinct CDR3 sequences, approximately 15% seen once; the top ten hold roughly 7.7%. The gene calls are TRBV9 and TRBJ2-1, with 13 nucleotides matching TRBD2. The origin of this receptor is a woman between 18 and 29 years old with Graves' ophthalmopathy. The sequencing sample was made of blood. CDR3 nucleotides: TGTGCCAGCAGCGTAGGGAGACTAGCGGGAGGAGGTCATGAGCAGTTCTTC. Protein sequence: CASSVGRLAGGGHEQFF.